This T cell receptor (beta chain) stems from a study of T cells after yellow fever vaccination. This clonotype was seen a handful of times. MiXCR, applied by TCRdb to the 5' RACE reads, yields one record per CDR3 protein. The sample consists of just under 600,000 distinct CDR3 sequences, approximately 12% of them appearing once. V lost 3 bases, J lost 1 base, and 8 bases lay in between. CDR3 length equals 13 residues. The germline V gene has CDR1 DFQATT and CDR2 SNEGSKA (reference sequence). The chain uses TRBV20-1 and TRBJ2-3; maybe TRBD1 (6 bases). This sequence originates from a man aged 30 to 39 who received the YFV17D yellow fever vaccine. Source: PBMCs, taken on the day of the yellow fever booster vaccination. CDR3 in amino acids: CSARGHGTDTQYF. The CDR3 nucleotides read TGCAGTGCTAGGGGACATGGCACAGATACGCAGTATTTT.